A single TCR beta chain is shown here with its context. No antigen is known for it. PCR employed 60 Vbeta and 13 Jbeta primers. Data came from immunoSEQ multiplex PCR; TCRdb stores just in-frame clones and leaves some out. Of around 200,000 clones listed, 75% to 90% are singletons. The sample belongs to a study of cytomegalovirus exposure and HLA in healthy donors. Study findings and constraints: In a later analysis, HLA-associated TCR beta chains were more clonally expanded than equally common others. 87-base-pair reads could not separate some V segments, including TRBV6-2 and TRBV6-3.

Per germline, CDR1 SQVTM and CDR2 ANQGSEA. V lost 4 bases and J lost 1, with 8 bases in between. The CDR3 length is 13 residues. The TCR originated in a woman in her thirties or forties in good health and CMV-seronegative. This chain joins TRBV29-1 and TRBJ1-3; D possibly corresponds to TRBD1 (6 bases). Sequenced sample: PBMCs. In DNA form, the CDR3 reads TGCAGCGTTGGGGGGCAGTCTGGAAACACCATATATTTT. Its protein is CSVGGQSGNTIYF.